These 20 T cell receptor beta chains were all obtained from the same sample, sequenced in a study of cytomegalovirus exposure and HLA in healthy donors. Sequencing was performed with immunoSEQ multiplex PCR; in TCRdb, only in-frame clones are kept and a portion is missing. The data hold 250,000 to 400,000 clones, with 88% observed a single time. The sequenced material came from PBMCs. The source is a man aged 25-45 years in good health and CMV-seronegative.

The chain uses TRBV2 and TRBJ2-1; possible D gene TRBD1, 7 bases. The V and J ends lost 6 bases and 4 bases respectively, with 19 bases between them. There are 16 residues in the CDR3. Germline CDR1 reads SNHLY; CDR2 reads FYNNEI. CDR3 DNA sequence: TGTGCCAGCAGGGAGGGGGCGAGGAAACAATACAATGAGCAGTTCTTC. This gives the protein CASREGARKQYNEQFF. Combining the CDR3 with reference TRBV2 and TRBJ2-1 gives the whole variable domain EPEVTQTPSHQVTQMGQEVILRCVPISNHLYFYWYRQILGQKVEFLVSFYNNEISEKSEIFDDQFSVERPDGSNFTLKIRSTKLEDSAMYFCASREGARKQYNEQFFGPGTRLTVL.

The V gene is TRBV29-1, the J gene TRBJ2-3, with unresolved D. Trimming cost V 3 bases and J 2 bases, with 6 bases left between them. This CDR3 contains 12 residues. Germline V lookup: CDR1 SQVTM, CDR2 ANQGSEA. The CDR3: CSVDRYTDTQYF. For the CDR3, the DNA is TGCAGCGTTGACAGGTACACAGATACGCAGTATTTT.

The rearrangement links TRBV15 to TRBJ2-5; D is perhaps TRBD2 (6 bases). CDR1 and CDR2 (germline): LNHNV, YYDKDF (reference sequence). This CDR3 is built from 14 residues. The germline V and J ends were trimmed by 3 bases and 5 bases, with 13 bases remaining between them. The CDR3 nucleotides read TGTGCCACCAGCAGGAGGGGACTCGGTGAGACCCAGTACTTC. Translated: CATSRRGLGETQYF.

The DNA for the CDR3 is TGTGCCAGCAGCCCCGACAGGGGGAAGCAAGAGACCCAGTACTTC. This codes for CASSPDRGKQETQYF. This chain links TRBV13 with TRBJ2-5; the match to TRBD1 covers 9 bases. J was trimmed by 2 bases and V by 5 bases; bases with no gene match: 6. This CDR3 spans 15 amino acids. Germline V gene data show CDR1 as PRHDT and CDR2 as FYEKMQ (reference sequence). Using reference TRBV13 and TRBJ2-5 for the parts outside the CDR3, the full variable domain is AAGVIQSPRHLIKEKRETATLKCYPIPRHDTVYWYQQGPGQDPQFLISFYEKMQSDKGSIPDRFSAQQFSDYHSELNMSSLELGDSALYFCASSPDRGKQETQYFGPGTRLLVL.

The CDR3 sequence is CASSQSLPPGPRGTEAFF. DNA of the CDR3: TGCGCCAGCAGCCAGTCACTGCCCCCCGGCCCTAGGGGCACTGAAGCTTTCTTT. This chain links TRBV4-3 with TRBJ1-1, with D maybe TRBD1 (5 bases). This CDR3 has 18 residues. The germline gives CDR1 LGHNA, CDR2 YSLEER. The V end lost 3 bases, the J end lost 4 bases, and 24 bases lay between the germline ends.

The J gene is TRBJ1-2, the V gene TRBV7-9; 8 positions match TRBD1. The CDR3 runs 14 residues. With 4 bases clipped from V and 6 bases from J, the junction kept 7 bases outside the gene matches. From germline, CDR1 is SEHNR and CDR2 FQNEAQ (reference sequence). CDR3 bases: TGTGCCAGCAGCTGGGAAATGACAGGGGATGGCTACACCTTC. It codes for CASSWEMTGDGYTF.

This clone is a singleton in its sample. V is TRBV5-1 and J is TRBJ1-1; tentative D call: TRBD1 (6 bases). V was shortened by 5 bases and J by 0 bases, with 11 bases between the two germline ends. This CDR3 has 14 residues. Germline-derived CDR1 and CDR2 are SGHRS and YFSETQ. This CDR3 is CASRPGAMNTEAFF. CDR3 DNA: TGCGCCAGCAGGCCAGGGGCCATGAACACTGAAGCTTTCTTT.

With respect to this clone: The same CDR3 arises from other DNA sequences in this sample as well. The CDR3 coding sequence is TGTGCCAGCTCACCACCCGGGACAGGCGGCAATCAGCCCCAGCATTTT. Translated, it gives CASSPPGTGGNQPQHF. The rearrangement joins TRBV18 to TRBJ1-5; the match to TRBD1 covers 8 bases. Trimming at V came to 0 bases and at J to 2 bases, leaving 3 bases not matched to a gene. Germline V gene lookup returns CDR1 KGHSH and CDR2 LQKENI. CDR3 length equals 16 residues.

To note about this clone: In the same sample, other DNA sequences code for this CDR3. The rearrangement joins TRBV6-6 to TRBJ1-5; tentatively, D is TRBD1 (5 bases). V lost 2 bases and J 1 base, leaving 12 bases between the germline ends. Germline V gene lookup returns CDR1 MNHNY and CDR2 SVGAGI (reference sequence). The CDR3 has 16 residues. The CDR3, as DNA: TGTGCCAGCAGTTACCGGCCTGGGGGGAGCAATCAGCCCCAGCATTTT. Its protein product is CASSYRPGGSNQPQHF.

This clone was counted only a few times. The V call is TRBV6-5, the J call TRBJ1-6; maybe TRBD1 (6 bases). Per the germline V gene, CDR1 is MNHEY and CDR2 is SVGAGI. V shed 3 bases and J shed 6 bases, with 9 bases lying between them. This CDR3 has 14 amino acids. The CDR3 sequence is CASSYRTVNSPLHF. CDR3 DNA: TGTGCCAGCAGTTATCGGACAGTTAATTCACCCCTCCACTTT.

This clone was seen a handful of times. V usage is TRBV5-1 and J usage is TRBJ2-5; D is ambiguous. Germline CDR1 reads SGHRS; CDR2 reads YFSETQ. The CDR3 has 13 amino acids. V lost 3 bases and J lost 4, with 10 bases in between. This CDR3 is CASSYTLRETQYF. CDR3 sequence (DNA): TGCGCCAGCAGCTACACCCTTCGAGAGACCCAGTACTTC. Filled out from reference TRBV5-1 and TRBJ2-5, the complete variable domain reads KAGVTQTPRYLIKTRGQQVTLSCSPISGHRSVSWYQQTPGQGLQFLFEYFSETQRNKGNFPGRFSGRQFSNSRSEMNVSTLELGDSALYLCASSYTLRETQYFGPGTRLLVL.

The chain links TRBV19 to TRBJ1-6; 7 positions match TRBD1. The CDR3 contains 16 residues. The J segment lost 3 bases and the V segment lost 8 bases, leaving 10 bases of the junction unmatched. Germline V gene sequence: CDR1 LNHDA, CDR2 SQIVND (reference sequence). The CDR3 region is CASRRGQRIYNSPLHF. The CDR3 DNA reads TGTGCCAGTCGCCGGGGACAGCGGATCTATAATTCACCCCTCCACTTT.

The CDR3 DNA reads TGTGCCAGCAGTCCTCGCGCGGGACCCTCGGTCGCTGAAGCTTTCTTT. It yields the protein CASSPRAGPSVAEAFF. The chain couples TRBV7-9 to TRBJ1-1; perhaps TRBD1 as D (5 bases). Germline V CDR1 and CDR2: SEHNR, FQNEAQ (reference sequence). The CDR3 extends over 16 amino acids. Trimming pared 6 bases from V and 6 bases from J, leaving 23 bases between. Based on the CDR3 plus reference TRBV7-9 and TRBJ1-1, the full variable domain is DTGVSQNPRHKITKRGQNVTFRCDPISEHNRLYWYRQTLGQGPEFLTYFQNEAQLEKSRLLSDRFSAERPKGSFSTLEIQRTEQGDSAMYLCASSPRAGPSVAEAFFGQGTRLTVV.

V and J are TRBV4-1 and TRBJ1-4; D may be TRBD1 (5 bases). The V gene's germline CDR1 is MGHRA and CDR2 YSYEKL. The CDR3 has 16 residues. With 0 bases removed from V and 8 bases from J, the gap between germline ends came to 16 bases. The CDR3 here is CASSQDPQGLREKLFF. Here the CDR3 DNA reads TGCGCCAGCAGCCAAGATCCCCAGGGTTTGAGGGAAAAACTGTTTTTT.

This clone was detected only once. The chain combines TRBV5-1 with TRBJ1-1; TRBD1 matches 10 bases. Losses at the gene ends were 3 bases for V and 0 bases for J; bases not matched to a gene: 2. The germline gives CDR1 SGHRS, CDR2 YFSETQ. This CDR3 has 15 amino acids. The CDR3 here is CASSWDRGMNTEAFF. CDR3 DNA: TGCGCCAGCAGCTGGGACAGGGGAATGAACACTGAAGCTTTCTTT.

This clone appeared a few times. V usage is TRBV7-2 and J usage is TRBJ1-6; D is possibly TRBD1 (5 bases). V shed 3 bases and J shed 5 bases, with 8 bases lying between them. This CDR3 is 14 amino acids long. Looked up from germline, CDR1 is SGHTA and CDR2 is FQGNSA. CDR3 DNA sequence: TGTGCCAGCAGCTTCCGGGGGAATAATTCACCCCTCCACTTT. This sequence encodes CASSFRGNNSPLHF.

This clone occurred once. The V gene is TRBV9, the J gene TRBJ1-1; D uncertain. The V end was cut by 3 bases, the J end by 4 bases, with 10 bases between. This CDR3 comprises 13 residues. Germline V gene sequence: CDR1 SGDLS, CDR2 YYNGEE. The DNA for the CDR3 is TGTGCCAGCAGCGGGGGAAGCGGCACTGAAGCTTTCTTT. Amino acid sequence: CASSGGSGTEAFF.

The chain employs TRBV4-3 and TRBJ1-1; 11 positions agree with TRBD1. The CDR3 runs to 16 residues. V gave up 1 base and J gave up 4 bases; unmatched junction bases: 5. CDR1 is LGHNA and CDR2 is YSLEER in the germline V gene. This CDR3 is CASSQVSGTGGTEAFF. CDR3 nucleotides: TGCGCCAGCAGCCAAGTCTCCGGGACAGGGGGCACTGAAGCTTTCTTT.

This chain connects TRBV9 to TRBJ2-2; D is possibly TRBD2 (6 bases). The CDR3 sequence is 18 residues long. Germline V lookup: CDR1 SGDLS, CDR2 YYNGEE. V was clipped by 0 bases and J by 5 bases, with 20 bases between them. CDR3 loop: CASSVGRMTRTITGELFF. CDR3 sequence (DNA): TGTGCCAGCAGCGTAGGTCGTATGACTAGGACAATTACCGGGGAGCTGTTTTTT.

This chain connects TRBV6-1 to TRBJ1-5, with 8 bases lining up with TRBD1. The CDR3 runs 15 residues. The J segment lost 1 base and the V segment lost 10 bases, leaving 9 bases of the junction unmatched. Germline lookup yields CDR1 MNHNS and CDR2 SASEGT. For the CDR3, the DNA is TGTGCCACACGCTGGCAGGGGGCGAGCAATCAGCCCCAGCATTTT. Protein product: CATRWQGASNQPQHF.